This T cell receptor beta chain was documented in a study of blood T cell repertoires in COVID-19. Researchers sorted participants into cohorts using their self-reported clinical history. The repertoire was sequenced with immunoSEQ multiplex PCR; TCRdb's copy has only in-frame clones and lacks some. The sample gives approximately 240,000 clones, 80% to 90% of which show up once; approximately 3.4% is in the top ten. CDR3 length: 15 amino acids. Unmatched junction bases numbered 5, after V lost 4 bases and J lost 7 bases. Germline V gene lookup returns CDR1 SGHNT and CDR2 YYREEE (reference sequence). This rearrangement joins TRBV5-4 to TRBJ1-6; 10 bases fit TRBD1. This clonotype was sampled from a woman under 30 in a cohort exposed to, infected with or recovered from COVID-19 (not recorded which). What was sequenced was PBMCs or T cells enriched from blood (not recorded which). CDR3 loop: CASSIRDRGNSPLHF. CDR3 in DNA: TGTGCCAGCAGCATCCGGGACAGGGGCAATTCACCCCTCCACTTT.